The 4 T cell receptor beta chains listed next were all sequenced from one sample in a study of T cells in localized non-small cell lung cancer. Sequencing was performed with immunoSEQ multiplex PCR; in TCRdb, only in-frame clones are kept and a portion is missing. This table holds 75,000 to 90,000 clones, approximately 85% found once. The specimen comprised peripheral blood, sampled before any cancer treatment. The receptors were sampled from a man aged 35-69 years with stage I lung adenocarcinoma.

This clone has a handful of counts. The V call is TRBV7-8, the J call TRBJ2-2; no firm D call. The germline V and J ends were trimmed by 1 base and 6 bases, with 27 bases remaining between them. CDR1 and CDR2 (germline): SGHVS, FQNEAQ. This CDR3 region has 20 residues. The CDR3 region has the DNA TGTGCCAGCAGCTTAGTACCGGGCTTGCTGGGCTCAAGGATAGCCGGGGAGCTGTTTTTT. This encodes CASSLVPGLLGSRIAGELFF.

For the CDR3, the DNA is TGTGCCAGCAGCGTGAAGGGTGCCCGAGGCACCGGGGAGCTGTTTTTT. Residues: CASSVKGARGTGELFF. This chain uses TRBV9 with TRBJ2-2; D ambiguous. V was pared by 2 bases and J by 4 bases, with 15 bases between. Germline V CDR1 and CDR2: SGDLS, YYNGEE. CDR3 length: 16 amino acids.

V and J are TRBV9 and TRBJ2-1; perhaps D is TRBD1 or TRBD2 (6 bases each). V was trimmed by 4 bases and J by 5 bases, leaving 13 bases between them. Per the germline V gene, CDR1 is SGDLS and CDR2 is YYNGEE. The CDR3 spans 14 residues. This chain's CDR3 is CASSLGGIHNEQFF. CDR3 in DNA: TGTGCCAGCAGCCTAGGGGGGATCCACAATGAGCAGTTCTTC.

This rearrangement joins TRBV7-2 to TRBJ2-1; no firm D call. CDR1 SGHTA and CDR2 FQGNSA come from the germline V gene. Between the trimmed V and J ends, which lost 4 bases and 7 bases, there was a span of 17 bases. The CDR3 sequence is 15 residues long. The CDR3, as DNA: TGTGCCAGCAGCTCGAGTGGCGTCCCCGGGAATGAGCAGTTCTTC. As protein: CASSSSGVPGNEQFF.